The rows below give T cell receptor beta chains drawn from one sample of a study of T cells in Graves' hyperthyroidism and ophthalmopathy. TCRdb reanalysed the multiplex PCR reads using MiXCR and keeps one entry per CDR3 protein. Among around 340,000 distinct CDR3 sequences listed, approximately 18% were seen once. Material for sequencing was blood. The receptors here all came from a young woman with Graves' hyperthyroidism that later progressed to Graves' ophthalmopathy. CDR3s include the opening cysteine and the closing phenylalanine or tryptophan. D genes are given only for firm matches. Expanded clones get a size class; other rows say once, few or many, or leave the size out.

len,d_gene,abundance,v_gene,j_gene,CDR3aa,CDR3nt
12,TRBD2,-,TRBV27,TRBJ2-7,CASSRLAHEQYF,TGTGCCAGCAGCCGACTAGCGCACGAGCAGTACTTC
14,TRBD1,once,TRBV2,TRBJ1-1,CASSRDSGGTEAFF,TGTGCCAGCAGTAGGGACAGCGGCGGCACTGAAGCTTTCTTT
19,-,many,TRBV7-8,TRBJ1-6,CASSLGGLRGLSDNSPLHF,TGTGCCAGCAGCTTAGGGGGCTTACGGGGTCTGTCAGATAATTCACCCCTCCACTTT
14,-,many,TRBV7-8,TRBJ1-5,CASSLGGDTQPQHF,TGTGCCAGCAGCTTAGGGGGTGATACTCAGCCCCAGCATTTT
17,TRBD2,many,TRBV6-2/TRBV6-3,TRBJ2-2,CASSYSLAGGFTGELFF,TGTGCCAGCAGTTACTCCCTAGCGGGAGGTTTCACCGGGGAGCTGTTTTTT
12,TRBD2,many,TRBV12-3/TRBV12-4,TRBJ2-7,CASTHGGGEQYF,TGTGCCAGCACCCACGGGGGAGGGGAGCAGTACTTC
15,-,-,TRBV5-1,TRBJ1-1,CASSTQEILNTEAFF,TGCGCCAGCAGCACTCAGGAGATCCTGAACACTGAAGCTTTCTTT
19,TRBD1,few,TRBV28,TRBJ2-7,CASSGTWDRDLSWVYEQYF,TGTGCCAGCAGTGGAACGTGGGACAGAGACCTTTCGTGGGTCTACGAGCAGTACTTC
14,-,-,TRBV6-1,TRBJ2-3,CASSGLRATDTQYF,TGTGCCAGCAGTGGTCTACGGGCCACAGATACGCAGTATTTT
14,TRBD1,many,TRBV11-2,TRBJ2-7,CASSLARGPFEQYF,TGTGCCAGCAGCTTAGCCAGGGGGCCTTTCGAGCAGTACTTC
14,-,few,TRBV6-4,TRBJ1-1,CASSERRPNTEAFF,TGTGCCAGCAGTGAACGACGTCCGAACACTGAAGCTTTCTTT
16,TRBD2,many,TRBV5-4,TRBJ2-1,CASSLKISSGGSEQFF,TGTGCCAGCAGCTTGAAGATTTCTAGCGGGGGGAGTGAGCAGTTCTTC
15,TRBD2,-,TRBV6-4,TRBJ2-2,CASSAASGTAGELFF,TGTGCCAGCAGTGCGGCTAGCGGGACGGCGGGGGAGCTGTTTTTT
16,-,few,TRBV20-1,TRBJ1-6,CSARHGTLGGNSPLHF,TGCAGTGCTAGACACGGGACACTAGGGGGTAATTCACCCCTCCACTTT
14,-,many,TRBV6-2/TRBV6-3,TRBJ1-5,CASSYPGGNQPQHF,TGTGCCAGCAGTTACCCCGGGGGCAATCAGCCCCAGCATTTT
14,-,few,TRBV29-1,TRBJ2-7,CSVEGLNSSYEQYF,TGCAGCGTTGAAGGCCTTAATAGCTCCTACGAGCAGTACTTC
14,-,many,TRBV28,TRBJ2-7,CASSPLRGDYEQYF,TGTGCCAGCAGTCCCCTCCGCGGAGACTACGAGCAGTACTTC
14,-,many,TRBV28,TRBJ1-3,CASSFGETGNTIYF,TGTGCCAGCAGTTTCGGGGAAACTGGAAACACCATATATTTT
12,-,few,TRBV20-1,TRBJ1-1,CSAKDRDTEAFF,TGCAGTGCTAAGGACAGAGACACTGAAGCTTTCTTT
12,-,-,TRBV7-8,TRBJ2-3,CASSLEWDTQYF,TGTGCCAGCAGCTTAGAATGGGATACGCAGTATTTT
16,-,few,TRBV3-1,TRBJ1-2,CASSQSPSTENYGYTF,TGTGCCAGCAGCCAATCCCCCTCTACAGAGAACTATGGCTACACCTTC
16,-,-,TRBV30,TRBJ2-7,CAWGRNAGTYSYEQYF,TGTGCCTGGGGAAGGAACGCCGGGACTTACTCCTACGAGCAGTACTTC
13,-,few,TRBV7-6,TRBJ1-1,CASSYTLRAEAFF,TGTGCCAGCAGCTATACGCTAAGGGCCGAAGCTTTCTTT